This T cell receptor (beta chain) was captured in a study of CD4 T cells in relation to SARS-CoV-2 and coronaviruses. Looking at the study overall: Shared crossreactive spike epitopes were mapped to their HLA restriction. Findings of the study overall: Crossreactive clones expanded significantly less to SARS-CoV-2 than monoreactive clones.

In germline, CDR1 is SGHKS, CDR2 YYEKEE (reference sequence). The CDR3 spans 13 residues. With 0 bases removed from V and 3 bases from J, the gap between germline ends came to 6 bases. Naive and memory CD4+ T cell DNA was deep-sequenced without culture. The data were produced by immunoSEQ multiplex PCR, yet TCRdb's version contains in-frame clones alone and is incomplete. The repertoire holds 35,000 to 40,000 clones, with roughly 88% as singletons. Notes on this clone: Its antigen is as yet unknown.

This chain connects TRBV5-5 to TRBJ2-5; D is undetermined. Specimen: memory CD4+ T cells from PBMCs. The receptor was derived from an adult with COVID-19. CDR3 in DNA: TGTGCCAGCAGCTTGGCCGGAAAAGAGACCCAGTACTTC. Residues: CASSLAGKETQYF.